The text below deals with one TCR beta chain. The data were produced by immunoSEQ multiplex PCR, yet TCRdb's version contains in-frame clones alone and is incomplete. The sample lists approximately 130,000 clones, around 83% occurring once. This sample is part of a study of T cell responses to AZD1222 COVID-19 vaccine. The V gene's germline CDR1 is SGHRS and CDR2 YFSETQ. J lost 4 bases, V lost 0 bases, and 2 bases had no gene match. The CDR3 is 14 amino acids. The input for sequencing was peripheral blood, taken 28 days after the second AZD1222 dose. This TCR derives from an adult who received the AZD1222 COVID-19 vaccine. The chain carries TRBV5-1 and TRBJ2-3; 7 bases map to TRBD1. The CDR3 DNA follows: TGCGCCAGCAGCTTGGACAGGGGACCAGATACGCAGTATTTT. This codes for CASSLDRGPDTQYF.